These 9 T cell receptor beta chains came from one sample sequenced in a study of neurological immune-mediated disorders. Each CDR3 protein gets one entry after TCRdb re-called the 5' RACE reads with MiXCR. The sample yields around 83,000 distinct CDR3 sequences, approximately 14% seen once. Sequencing input: PBMCs. These receptors were taken from a woman aged 45-65 years in good health.

This clonotype was recorded many times. The V and J genes are TRBV7-8 and TRBJ1-5; D is unresolved. V shed 3 bases and J shed 7 bases, with 7 bases lying between them. Germline V lookup: CDR1 SGHVS, CDR2 FQNEAQ. The CDR3 totals 12 residues. CDR3 loop: CASSFSGQPQHF. The CDR3, as DNA: TGTGCCAGCAGCTTCAGTGGCCAGCCCCAGCATTTT.

This clonotype was recorded many times. J is TRBJ2-3 and V is TRBV7-3; the match to TRBD2 covers 7 bases. The junction had 4 bases not matched to a gene; V was cut back by 6 bases and J by 1 base. The CDR3 covers 14 residues. Per the germline V gene, CDR1 is SGHTA and CDR2 is FQGTGA. CDR3 in DNA: TGTGCCAGCAGGGTGGGGAGGGGCACAGATACGCAGTATTTT. Its protein is CASRVGRGTDTQYF.

Of note for this clonotype: Germline is not matched at one junction end, which may reflect a read error. The chain employs TRBV11-2 and TRBJ2-7; the D gene is possibly TRBD2 (5 bases). This CDR3 spans 16 amino acids. Germline CDR1 is SGHAT and CDR2 is FQNNGV. CDR3 residues: CASSLEALGVAYEQYF. CDR3 bases: TGTGCCAGCAGTTTAGAGGCGTTGGGAGTCGCCTACGAGCAGTACTTC. The variable domain in full, completed from reference TRBV11-2 and TRBJ2-7, reads EAGVAQSPRYKIIEKRQSVAFWCNPISGHATLYWYQQILGQGPKLLIQFQNNGVVDDSQLPKDRFSAERLKGVDSTLKIQPAKLEDSAVYLCASSLEALGVAYEQYFGPGTRLTVT.

This clonotype was detected ten times or more. This sequence joins TRBV5-6 and TRBJ1-4; possibly TRBD1 for D (6 bases). There are 15 residues in the CDR3. V lost 4 bases, J lost 4 bases, and 14 bases lay in between. Per germline, CDR1 SGHDT and CDR2 YYEEEE. The CDR3 region is CASSNPDRVNEKLFF. CDR3 DNA sequence: TGTGCCAGCAGCAACCCGGACAGAGTTAATGAAAAACTGTTTTTT.

This clonotype has a count of ten or more. The rearrangement links TRBV5-1 to TRBJ1-1, with D unclear. This CDR3 spans 11 amino acids. Trimming shortened V by 0 bases and J by 7 bases, and 4 bases separated the two germline ends. Germline values: CDR1 SGHRS, CDR2 YFSETQ. The CDR3 loop reads CASSLDGEAFF. DNA for the CDR3: TGCGCCAGCAGCTTGGACGGTGAAGCTTTCTTT.

This clonotype was observed a handful of times. This chain connects TRBV28 to TRBJ2-7; D uncertain. Deletions cut 8 bases from V and 1 base from J, with 9 bases between. Germline V gives CDR1 MDHEN, CDR2 SYDVKM. This CDR3 is 12 amino acids long. The CDR3 spells CASRTESYEQYF. CDR3 nucleotide sequence: TGTGCCAGCCGGACGGAATCCTACGAGCAGTACTTC.

This clonotype came up many times. The chain carries TRBV29-1 and TRBJ1-2; TRBD1 might be the D (6 bases). Germline V gene sequence: CDR1 SQVTM, CDR2 ANQGSEA. Between the trimmed V and J ends, which lost 7 bases and 0 bases, there was a span of 15 bases. The CDR3 loop spans 14 amino acids. The CDR3 DNA is TGCAGCGCCTTGGGGGGCGCGGCTAACTATGGCTACACCTTC. Protein product: CSALGGAANYGYTF.

V gene TRBV15 combines with J gene TRBJ1-6; weak D call: TRBD1 (5 bases). This CDR3 has 14 amino acids. The germline V gene encodes CDR1 LNHNV and CDR2 YYDKDF (reference sequence). Trimming left V 1 base short and J 9 bases short, with 10 bases between. As DNA, the CDR3 is TGTGCCACCAGCAGAGTTGGGGGAGGTTCACCCCTCCACTTT. Translated: CATSRVGGGSPLHF.

In this sample, this clonotype turned up many times. CDR3 DNA sequence: TGTGCCAGCAGCTTACGACCGGGGTCGGACACTGAAGCTTTCTTT. Amino acid sequence: CASSLRPGSDTEAFF. The chain employs TRBV5-5 and TRBJ1-1; no clear D gene. There are 15 residues in the CDR3. V lost 2 bases and J 3 bases, leaving 14 bases between the germline ends. CDR1 is SGHKS and CDR2 is YYEKEE in the germline V gene (reference sequence).